Listed here are 17 T cell receptor beta chains from one sample, sequenced in a study of T-cell memory formation after mild COVID-19. In TCRdb, the 5' RACE reads were re-called with MiXCR into one record per CDR3 protein. This table has about 290,000 distinct CDR3 sequences, about 16% appearing once. What was sequenced was PBMCs or a T cell subset sorted from them (not recorded which). Every receptor here comes from a man aged 18 to 35 who had mild COVID-19 (a few samples of this study predate the infection). Cell type and time point are not known.

This clonotype has a handful of counts. This sequence joins TRBV7-9 and TRBJ2-7; unclear D gene. V shed 5 bases and J shed 6 bases, with 11 bases lying between them. Germline loops: CDR1 SEHNR, CDR2 FQNEAQ (reference sequence). CDR3 length: 12 residues. Written as DNA, the CDR3 is TGTGCCAGCAGCCGAGAAGTAGGCGAGCAGTACTTC. Translated: CASSREVGEQYF.

The chain links TRBV12-3 or TRBV12-4 to TRBJ2-1; D remains ambiguous. The CDR3 is 12 amino acids. Trimming shortened V by 6 bases and J by 9 bases, and 12 bases separated the two germline ends. The CDR3, as DNA: TGTGCCAGCAGGTCCCCTGGTGGTGAGCAGTTCTTC. Its translation is CASRSPGGEQFF.

The chain joins TRBV5-1 to TRBJ1-1, with D tentatively TRBD1 (5 bases). This CDR3 spans 16 amino acids. Trimming removed 0 bases at V and 1 base at J, with 13 bases between. The germline V gene has CDR1 SGHRS and CDR2 YFSETQ. CDR3 region: CASSLGGEGPNTEAFF. DNA of the CDR3: TGCGCCAGCAGCTTGGGAGGCGAGGGACCGAACACTGAAGCTTTCTTT.

This clonotype was found a few times. The V gene is TRBV29-1, the J gene TRBJ2-1, with TRBD2 as a possible D gene (5 bases). The CDR3 sequence is 18 residues long. Deletions cut 0 bases from V and 0 bases from J, with 18 bases between. Germline values: CDR1 SQVTM, CDR2 ANQGSEA. In DNA, the CDR3 is TGCAGCGTTGAAGATATCCTTGACGGGGAAAGCTCCTACAATGAGCAGTTCTTC. It yields the protein CSVEDILDGESSYNEQFF.

This clonotype came up many times. The chain joins TRBV6-6 to TRBJ1-2, with no clear D. V dropped 11 bases and J dropped 3 bases, with 13 bases sitting between them. Germline V gene lookup returns CDR1 MNHNY and CDR2 SVGAGI (reference sequence). CDR3 length: 12 residues. CDR3 region: CAGLGDDYGYTF. The CDR3 DNA reads TGTGCCGGACTAGGAGACGACTATGGCTACACCTTC.

There are a few counts of this clonotype. The chain combines TRBV18 with TRBJ1-2; possible D gene TRBD1, 5 bases. Trimming cost V 4 bases and J 1 base, with 25 bases left between them. Germline V gene lookup returns CDR1 KGHSH and CDR2 LQKENI. The CDR3 has 19 amino acids. The DNA of the CDR3 is TGTGCCAGCTCACTGAAGGATGGGGGGACTTTACCTCTTAACTATGGCTACACCTTC. It yields the protein CASSLKDGGTLPLNYGYTF. Looking up the rest from reference TRBV18 and TRBJ1-2 gives the full variable domain: NAGVMQNPRHLVRRRGQEARLRCSPMKGHSHVYWYRQLPEEGLKFMVYLQKENIIDESGMPKERFSAEFPKEGPSILRIQQVVRGDSAAYFCASSLKDGGTLPLNYGYTFGSGTRLTVV.

This clonotype occurred a few times. This chain joins TRBV20-1 and TRBJ2-7; 7 bases agree with TRBD1. The V segment lost 6 bases and the J segment 2 bases; nucleotides outside the gene matches: 7. The germline V gene encodes CDR1 DFQATT and CDR2 SNEGSKA (reference sequence). The CDR3 consists of 13 residues. Here the CDR3 reads CSALWQGAYEQYV. DNA for the CDR3: TGCAGTGCCCTCTGGCAGGGGGCCTACGAGCAGTACGTC.

This clonotype has only a few counts. V usage is TRBV27 and J usage is TRBJ2-5; 11 bases map to TRBD2. The CDR3 contains 16 residues. J was trimmed by 5 bases and V by 6 bases; bases with no gene match: 11. Germline CDR1 and CDR2: MNHEY and SMNVEV (reference sequence). Written as DNA, the CDR3 is TGTGCCAGCAGATTCAGTCTAGCGGGGGGTATGGAGACCCAGTACTTC. The encoded protein is CASRFSLAGGMETQYF.

This clonotype was seen a few times. This chain links TRBV24-1 with TRBJ1-5; 9 nucleotides agree with TRBD1. The V gene end was trimmed by 2 bases and the J gene end by 7 bases; junction bases not matched to a gene: 5. CDR1 and CDR2 (germline): KGHDR, SFDVKD. CDR3 length equals 15 residues. The CDR3 protein is CATSDSQGAGQPQHF. The CDR3 coding sequence is TGTGCCACCAGTGATTCACAGGGGGCTGGGCAGCCCCAGCATTTT.

This chain links TRBV9 with TRBJ2-2; weak D call: TRBD1 (5 bases). CDR3 length: 14 residues. Trimming stripped 6 bases from V and 2 bases from J, with 11 bases between. The germline CDR1 and CDR2 sequences are SGDLS and YYNGEE. CDR3 in amino acids: CASTPGANTGELFF. The CDR3, as DNA: TGTGCCAGCACCCCTGGGGCCAACACCGGGGAGCTGTTTTTT.

This chain uses TRBV18 with TRBJ2-7, with D perhaps TRBD2 (5 bases). This CDR3 has 16 residues. Germline V lookup: CDR1 KGHSH, CDR2 LQKENI. V was clipped by 3 bases and J by 2 bases, with 17 bases between them. The CDR3 DNA reads as TGTGCCAGCTCACCTAACCCGGGCCTCGGGACCTACGAGCAGTACGTC. Translating it yields CASSPNPGLGTYEQYV.

This clonotype turned up a few times. The V gene is TRBV4-3, the J gene TRBJ2-2; perhaps TRBD2 as D (5 bases). The CDR3 runs to 17 residues. Trimming took off 4 bases at V and 3 bases at J, with 18 bases between the two ends. Germline V gene sequence: CDR1 LGHNA, CDR2 YSLEER. CDR3 sequence (DNA): TGCGCCAGCAGCCCCGACCGTTGGACTCCCGACACCGGGGAGCTGTTTTTT. Protein: CASSPDRWTPDTGELFF.

This clonotype was picked up a small number of times. V gene TRBV28 combines with J gene TRBJ1-4, with D possibly matching TRBD1 (5 bases). CDR1 is MDHEN, CDR2 SYDVKM, per germline. Trimming cost V 7 bases and J 0 bases, with 12 bases left between them. This CDR3 has 15 amino acids. The DNA for the CDR3 is TGTGCCAGCAACCGGGGGGGAGCAACTAATGAAAAACTGTTTTTT. Encoded protein: CASNRGGATNEKLFF.

This clonotype has a handful of counts. The chain uses TRBV7-8 and TRBJ1-5, with D maybe TRBD1 (6 bases). This CDR3 has 16 amino acids. V shed 0 bases and J shed 5 bases, with 14 bases lying between them. Germline V gene data show CDR1 as SGHVS and CDR2 as FQNEAQ. The DNA of the CDR3 is TGTGCCAGCAGCTTAGCGAACAGGGTGGTGGATCAGCCCCAGCATTTT. Its translation is CASSLANRVVDQPQHF.

This clonotype occurred many times. This chain uses TRBV20-1 with TRBJ2-1, with D perhaps matching TRBD2 (7 bases). Germline CDR1 is DFQATT and CDR2 is SNEGSKA (reference sequence). The germline V and J ends were trimmed by 8 bases and 9 bases, with 23 bases remaining between them. The CDR3 spans 14 residues. CDR3 region: CSMISVGGAGEQFF. CDR3 coding DNA: TGCAGTATGATTAGCGTGGGGGGGGCAGGTGAGCAGTTCTTC.

The chain is built from TRBV12-3 or TRBV12-4 and TRBJ2-1; D tentatively fits TRBD1 or TRBD2 (5 bases each). CDR3 size: 15 residues. V lost 6 bases, J lost 7 bases, and 19 bases lay in between. CDR3 sequence: CASSPRGDARNEQFF. The DNA of the CDR3 is TGTGCCAGCAGCCCCAGAGGGGATGCTCGGAATGAGCAGTTCTTC.

This clonotype came up a few times. This chain joins TRBV28 and TRBJ1-2, with D maybe TRBD1 (5 bases). Germline CDR1 reads MDHEN; CDR2 reads SYDVKM. The CDR3 covers 15 residues. Trimming left V 5 bases short and J 4 bases short, with 17 bases between. CDR3 in amino acids: CASSTSVDRFYGYTF. In DNA, the CDR3 is TGTGCCAGCAGTACCTCCGTAGACAGATTCTATGGCTACACCTTC.